This TCR beta chain was recorded in a study of T cells in Graves' hyperthyroidism and ophthalmopathy. Study context: The initial diagnosis was the point when peripheral blood was collected, ahead of any treatment. Study outcomes and limitations: Ophthalmopathy was told apart from stable hyperthyroidism by a 13 V-J model.

Trimming left V 5 bases short and J 5 bases short, with 16 bases between. Germline CDR1 and CDR2: LNHDA and SQIVND (reference sequence). This CDR3 has 15 amino acids. This clonotype was counted between two and nine times. Its matching antigen is unknown. RNA transcripts gave rise to amplified TCR beta CDR3 regions. A first-round RT-PCR of the TCR CDR3 used the HTBI primer set. TCRdb recomputed calls from the multiplex PCR reads with MiXCR, one row per CDR3 protein. This table holds some 500,000 distinct CDR3 sequences, more than 15% found once. The chain carries TRBV19 and TRBJ1-5; unclear D gene. The receptor was isolated from a woman in her thirties with Graves' ophthalmopathy. Sequencing was performed on blood. The CDR3 loop is CASSPREVGHQPQHF. The CDR3 DNA reads as TGTGCCAGTAGTCCCCGGGAGGTTGGTCATCAGCCCCAGCATTTT.